What follows describes a single T cell receptor beta chain. Amplification used 60 Vbeta primers and 13 Jbeta primers. Profiled with immunoSEQ multiplex PCR; TCRdb holds only in-frame clones, not every one. Of some 130,000 clones in the sample, roughly four fifths are singletons; the top ten hold approximately 6%. Germline V gene sequence: CDR1 SQVTM, CDR2 ANQGSEA. This CDR3 has 14 amino acids. The V end was cut by 6 bases, the J end by 5 bases, with 20 bases between. This sample was taken from a study of cytomegalovirus exposure and HLA in healthy donors. The sequence came from a middle-aged woman in good health and CMV-seropositive. The V and J genes are TRBV29-1 and TRBJ2-7; possibly TRBD1 for D (6 bases). Sequencing input: PBMCs. The CDR3 loop is CSVTGTSLYHEQYF. The CDR3 nucleotides read TGCAGCGTCACCGGGACATCCTTGTACCACGAGCAGTACTTC.